The 17 T cell receptor beta chains listed next were all sequenced from one sample in a study of response to subunit inactivated influenza vaccine. TCRdb ran MiXCR on the RT-PCR reads and lists one entry per CDR3 protein. Among hundreds of thousands of distinct CDR3 sequences, about 20% were seen once, and the ten largest hold approximately 10%. This specimen was PBMCs from blood, taken roughly 20 months after vaccination. The receptors stem from a man aged 45 to 75 who received an inactivated influenza vaccine.

The J gene is TRBJ1-1, the V gene TRBV12-3 or TRBV12-4; 7 bases map to TRBD1. This CDR3 contains 13 residues. The V gene end was trimmed by 8 bases and the J gene end by 6 bases; junction bases not matched to a gene: 9. CDR3 DNA: TGTGCCAGCGGAGCTAGACAGGGCGCTGAAGCTTTCTTT. This gives the protein CASGARQGAEAFF.

This clonotype has just a few counts. The gene calls are TRBV2 and TRBJ2-7; D remains unclear. The V gene's germline CDR1 is SNHLY and CDR2 FYNNEI. Between the trimmed V and J ends, which lost 4 bases and 2 bases, there was a span of 12 bases. The CDR3 spans 14 residues. The DNA for the CDR3 is TGTGCCAGCAGTGCTTCACAGTTTCCCTACGAGCAGTACTTC. Amino acids: CASSASQFPYEQYF.

The chain is built from TRBV5-8 and TRBJ2-4, with D uncertain. The V end lost 6 bases, the J end lost 3 bases, and 16 bases lay between the germline ends. This CDR3 has 15 residues. Germline V lookup: CDR1 SGHTS, CDR2 YDEGEE. As DNA, the CDR3 is TGTGCCAGCACGCGGTGGACGGCAGGCAAAAACATTCAGTACTTC. Its translation: CASTRWTAGKNIQYF.

This clonotype was observed at least ten times. The chain employs TRBV28 and TRBJ2-4, with D perhaps TRBD2 (5 bases). This CDR3 has 20 amino acids. Trimming removed 3 bases at V and 0 bases at J, with 24 bases between. The germline CDR1 and CDR2 sequences are MDHEN and SYDVKM. For the CDR3, the DNA is TGTGCCAGCAGTTTCCAACCGGGATTAGGGAGCAGCATAGCCAAAAACATTCAGTACTTC. It is translated as CASSFQPGLGSSIAKNIQYF.

V and J are TRBV20-1 and TRBJ1-2; D not resolved. Trimming removed 0 bases from V and 4 bases from J, with 9 bases in between. The CDR3 spans 13 residues. Germline assignment: CDR1 DFQATT and CDR2 SNEGSKA (reference sequence). Here the CDR3 reads CSARDLGSYGYTF. The CDR3 nucleotides read TGCAGTGCTAGAGATCTTGGCAGCTATGGCTACACCTTC.

This clonotype has ten or more counts. The chain couples TRBV20-1 to TRBJ1-1; D perhaps matches TRBD1 (5 bases). Germline CDR1 and CDR2: DFQATT and SNEGSKA (reference sequence). The CDR3 spans 12 residues. V lost 5 bases and J lost 4, with 11 bases in between. The CDR3 protein is CSASHGGTEAFF. The CDR3 nucleotides read TGCAGTGCTTCCCATGGGGGCACTGAAGCTTTCTTT.

The chain uses TRBV4-1 and TRBJ1-1; TRBD1 agrees at 11 bases. V gave up 2 bases and J gave up 7 bases; unmatched junction bases: 3. CDR1 and CDR2 from the germline V gene are MGHRA and YSYEKL. This CDR3 contains 14 residues. CDR3 residues: CASSQPGQGVEAFF. CDR3 nucleotides: TGCGCCAGCAGCCAACCGGGACAGGGGGTTGAAGCTTTCTTT.

The chain uses TRBV4-3 and TRBJ1-2; a weak D match, TRBD1 (6 bases). CDR1 and CDR2 (germline): LGHNA, YSLEER. V was pared by 4 bases and J by 2 bases, with 14 bases between. The CDR3 length is 15 residues. The CDR3 is CASSLNHRVNYGYTF. The CDR3 DNA reads as TGCGCCAGCAGCCTTAATCACAGGGTAAACTATGGCTACACCTTC.

The rearrangement joins TRBV7-9 to TRBJ1-1; D gene ambiguous. Germline CDR1 is SEHNR and CDR2 is FQNEAQ (reference sequence). V was cut by 0 bases and J by 1 base, with 9 bases left in between. CDR3 length equals 15 residues. CDR3 DNA sequence: TGTGCCAGCAGCTTAGCGCTTAGGGAGAACACTGAAGCTTTCTTT. Translation gives CASSLALRENTEAFF.

The genes are TRBV9 and TRBJ2-1; 8 positions match TRBD2. V gave up 0 bases and J gave up 12 bases; unmatched junction bases: 8. This CDR3 spans 14 amino acids. Germline values: CDR1 SGDLS, CDR2 YYNGEE. CDR3: CASSVDTSGQGQFF. CDR3 DNA sequence: TGTGCCAGCAGCGTAGATACTAGCGGACAAGGGCAGTTCTTC.

This clonotype showed up many times. An end of the junction does not agree with germline; a read error may underlie this. The rearrangement links TRBV5-1 to TRBJ2-5; maybe TRBD1 (5 bases). The CDR3 has 13 residues. From germline, CDR1 is SGHRS and CDR2 YFSETQ. The CDR3 is CASSLGVQETQYF. The CDR3 DNA reads as TGTGCCAGCAGCTTAGGGGTCCAAGAGACCCAGTACTTC.

This chain uses TRBV24-1 with TRBJ1-1; D is ambiguous. The V gene lost 4 bases and the J gene lost 0 bases, with 14 bases spanning the gap. From germline, CDR1 is KGHDR and CDR2 SFDVKD. This CDR3 contains 16 residues. CDR3 DNA: TGTGCCACCAGTGACCACACCCTTAACATGAACACTGAAGCTTTCTTT. As protein: CATSDHTLNMNTEAFF.

This clonotype was observed at least ten times. It is unclear where the CDR3 begins or ends on the DNA, so no DNA is shown, and the CDR3 is as TCRdb lists it. Here the CDR3 reads CASSSSTGFDYGYTF. The chain uses TRBV6-2 or TRBV6-3 and TRBJ1-2. Germline V gives CDR1 MNHEY, CDR2 SVGEGT. The CDR3 is made up of 15 amino acids, end residues included.

The rearrangement links TRBV12-3 or TRBV12-4 to TRBJ2-1, with 13 bases fitting TRBD2. The V segment lost 10 bases and the J segment 6 bases; nucleotides outside the gene matches: 3. This CDR3 region has 13 residues. The CDR3 reads CANRLAGGNEQFF. CDR3 nucleotide sequence: TGTGCCAACAGACTAGCGGGAGGCAATGAGCAGTTCTTC.

The chain uses TRBV7-6 and TRBJ2-1; D is possibly TRBD2 (6 bases). V dropped 4 bases and J dropped 2 bases, with 18 bases sitting between them. CDR1 and CDR2 from the germline V gene are SGHVS and FNYEAQ. This CDR3 is 17 amino acids long. CDR3: CASSSRMGGYTYNEQFF. The DNA for the CDR3 is TGTGCCAGCAGCTCTCGGATGGGGGGTTATACCTACAATGAGCAGTTCTTC.

The V gene is TRBV3-1, the J gene TRBJ2-3; D remains unclear. V lost 1 base to trimming and J lost 4 bases, with 3 bases between them. There are 12 residues in the CDR3. Per germline, CDR1 LGHDT and CDR2 YNNKEL (reference sequence). DNA for the CDR3: TGTGCCAGCAGCCAAGCGGCAGATACGCAGTATTTT. The encoded protein is CASSQAADTQYF.

This clonotype has more than one count but fewer than ten. V and J are TRBV12-3 or TRBV12-4 and TRBJ2-1; a weak D match, TRBD2 (7 bases). The CDR3 runs 13 residues. V dropped 11 bases and J dropped 3 bases, with 14 bases sitting between them. The CDR3 DNA reads as TGTGCCGGGGGGGGCCAAAGCTACAATGAGCAGTTCTTC. Its protein product is CAGGGQSYNEQFF.